This is a list of T cell receptor beta chains from one sample in a study of somatic mutations in cytotoxic T cells in rheumatoid arthritis. Generated by immunoSEQ multiplex PCR, the TCRdb table keeps only in-frame clones and is missing some. The table records 7,000 to 9,500 clones, over 75% of them present only once. The sample comprised CD8+ T cells sorted from blood. All receptors come from an adult with rheumatoid arthritis. CDR3s include the opening cysteine and the closing phenylalanine or tryptophan. The order of the fields is D gene, clone size, V gene, J gene, CDR3 DNA, CDR3 protein. D genes are given only for firm matches. Clone size is stated in some rows and not others, as once, few, many or a class when expanded.

TRBD2	.	TRBV28	TRBJ2-7	TGTGCCTACCGGGGGGGTCACGAGCAGTACTTC	CAYRGGHEQYF
.	.	TRBV9	TRBJ2-1	TGTGCCAGCAGCGTCCAGGGGAGGGATGAGCAGTTCTTC	CASSVQGRDEQFF
TRBD2	few	TRBV6-5	TRBJ2-1	TGTGCCAGCAGTTTGACTAGCGGGAGTACCTATGAGCAGTTCTTC	CASSLTSGSTYEQFF
TRBD1	medium-sized	TRBV27	TRBJ1-2	TGTGCCAGCAGTTTATCGCAGGGGGCTCCTGGCTACACCTTC	CASSLSQGAPGYTF
.	.	TRBV30	TRBJ1-4	TGTGCCTTCGGCAGGGAAAACGCTAATGAAAAACTGTTTTTT	CAFGRENANEKLFF
.	.	TRBV27	TRBJ2-5	TGTGCCAGCAGTTTGGGGGGCCTAGAGACCCAGTACTTC	CASSLGGLETQYF
TRBD1	.	TRBV5-6	TRBJ1-2	TGTGCCAGCACCGAGGACAGGGGTTACTATGGCTACACCTTC	CASTEDRGYYGYTF
.	.	TRBV4-1	TRBJ1-5	TGCGCCAGCAGCCAAGAAACTTATAGCAATCAGCCCCAGCATTTT	CASSQETYSNQPQHF
.	.	TRBV27	TRBJ1-2	TGTGCCAGCAGTTTAGGGGGTGTTATGGGGAATCCATTGGGCGGCTACACCTTC	CASSLGGVMGNPLGGYTF
.	.	TRBV7-6	TRBJ2-7	TGTGCCAGCAGCTTCTGGGACCCAAGGAAGAAGGCCTACGAGCAGTACTTC	CASSFWDPRKKAYEQYF
.	.	TRBV2	TRBJ1-2	TGTGCCAGTTTGACGGTTTATGGCTACACCTTC	CASLTVYGYTF
TRBD2	.	TRBV4-3	TRBJ2-3	TGCGCCAGCAGCCAAGATGGATCGGGGGGGCGCACAGATACGCAGTATTTT	CASSQDGSGGRTDTQYF
.	.	TRBV7-8	TRBJ2-2	TGTGCCAGCAGCCTCCCACGGGACCGGTTCGCCGGGGAGCTGTTTTTT	CASSLPRDRFAGELFF
.	.	TRBV19	TRBJ2-4	TGTGCCAGTGCAGCATCCTACCTCCTAGCCAAAAACATTCAGTACTTC	CASAASYLLAKNIQYF
TRBD2	.	TRBV30	TRBJ2-1	TGTGCCTGGCAACTAGCGGGGTATCCCGAGCAGTTCTTC	CAWQLAGYPEQFF
TRBD2	.	TRBV27	TRBJ2-7	TGTGCCAGCAGTCGTGGCTTCGGGGGGGACCTCGAGCAGTACTTC	CASSRGFGGDLEQYF
.	once	TRBV30	TRBJ2-7	TGTGCCTGGAGTGTACTCTTCGGCTACGAGCAGTACTTC	CAWSVLFGYEQYF
.	.	TRBV6-5	TRBJ2-1	TGTGCCAGCAGTTCCGGACTGGTATACAATGAGCAGTTCTTC	CASSSGLVYNEQFF
.	.	TRBV11-1	TRBJ1-1	TGTGCCAGCAGCTTCTGGGTGCGGGGTGGGAACACTGAAGCTTTCTTT	CASSFWVRGGNTEAFF
.	.	TRBV5-6	TRBJ1-2	TGTGCCAGCAGCACGCGGGGGGAGGCCGAATTTTATGGCTACACCTTC	CASSTRGEAEFYGYTF
TRBD1	.	TRBV10-3	TRBJ1-2	TGTGCCATCAGGGATACCGGGACAGCCATATATGGCTACACCTTC	CAIRDTGTAIYGYTF
.	once	TRBV27	TRBJ2-7	TGTGCCAGCAGCCCCGGGCTAGCTAACTCCTACGAGCAGTACTTC	CASSPGLANSYEQYF
TRBD1	once	TRBV2	TRBJ2-7	TGTGCCAGCCGCGACAGGGGGTTCTACGAGCAGTACTTC	CASRDRGFYEQYF
.	.	TRBV4-3	TRBJ1-1	TGCGCCAGCAGCCAAGATGGCAGGGCGGCTTTCTTT	CASSQDGRAAFF
TRBD2	once	TRBV27	TRBJ2-1	TGTGCCAGCAGTTTATCTGCTAGCGGGGCCTACAATGAGCAGTTCTTC	CASSLSASGAYNEQFF
.	.	TRBV19	TRBJ2-3	TGTGCCAGTAGTATTATGGCGGCAGATACGCAGTATTTT	CASSIMAADTQYF
.	.	TRBV15	TRBJ1-5	TGTGCCACCAGCAGAGATTTGGGGGTTTATCAGCCCCAGCATTTT	CATSRDLGVYQPQHF
TRBD1	.	TRBV5-1	TRBJ1-6	TGCGCCAGCAGCTTGGATTTAATTGGACAGGGAGGGGGCCCAAGCTCCTATAATTCACCCCTCCACTTT	CASSLDLIGQGGGPSSYNSPLHF
TRBD2	.	TRBV19	TRBJ2-1	TGTGCCAGTAGTGGATTTAGCGGGGGGGCTGGCAATGAGCAGTTCTTC	CASSGFSGGAGNEQFF
TRBD1	.	TRBV5-4	TRBJ2-7	TGTGCCAGCAGCTTGATAGGACAGGGTTCGTTCGAGCAGTACTTC	CASSLIGQGSFEQYF
.	.	TRBV7-9	TRBJ2-1	TGTGCCAGCAGCTTACTCCGGGAGCGCCACAATGAGCAGTTCTTC	CASSLLRERHNEQFF
TRBD1	.	TRBV4-1	TRBJ2-2	TGCGCCAGCAGCCTACAGGGACAGGGGGCCAGGGAGCTGTTTTTT	CASSLQGQGARELFF
TRBD2	.	TRBV5-1	TRBJ2-2	TGCGCCAGCAGCCCCCTCCCTAGCGGGGGCTCCCTGGGCGGGGAGCTGTTTTTT	CASSPLPSGGSLGGELFF
.	.	TRBV9	TRBJ2-7	TGTGCCAGCAGCGTCGGGGGCCCCTCTTCCTACGAGCAGTACTTC	CASSVGGPSSYEQYF
.	few	TRBV19	TRBJ1-1	TGTGCCAGTAGGGTGGGACCGAACACTGAAGCTTTCTTT	CASRVGPNTEAFF
.	.	TRBV9	TRBJ1-1	TGTGCCAGCAGCGTAGGCCGAACCACTGAAGCTTTCTTT	CASSVGRTTEAFF
TRBD2	.	TRBV7-9	TRBJ2-7	TGTGCCAGCAGCCAGGGACTAGCGGGGGGCCTGGGGAACGAGCAGTACTTC	CASSQGLAGGLGNEQYF
TRBD2	.	TRBV4-2	TRBJ2-3	TGTGCCAGCAGCCGCGGGGGGGCCAGCACAGATACGCAGTATTTT	CASSRGGASTDTQYF
TRBD1	.	TRBV19	TRBJ2-7	TGTGCCAGTAGTCCCGGCGGCAGGGGGCTGTATGAGCAGTACTTC	CASSPGGRGLYEQYF
.	once	TRBV10-3	TRBJ1-2	TGTGCCATCAGTGCGGTAGGGGTCCATCCTAACTATGGCTACACCTTC	CAISAVGVHPNYGYTF
.	.	TRBV5-5	TRBJ2-7	TGTGCCAGCAGCGGATCCCCTGGAGGATTTGACTCCTACGAGCAGTACTTC	CASSGSPGGFDSYEQYF
.	few	TRBV4-2	TRBJ1-2	TGTGCCAGCAGCCTAGAGGGGGTGGCGAGCGGCTACACCTTC	CASSLEGVASGYTF
TRBD1	.	TRBV5-1	TRBJ1-1	TGCGCCAGCAGCGGAATAACAGGGGTGAACACTGAAGCTTTCTTT	CASSGITGVNTEAFF
.	.	TRBV6-6	TRBJ2-7	TGTGCCAGCAGTCCCTACAGGTACGAGCAGTACTTC	CASSPYRYEQYF
.	.	TRBV27	TRBJ1-1	TGTGCCAGCGCTCTACAGGGCTGGAACACTGAAGCTTTCTTT	CASALQGWNTEAFF
.	.	TRBV12-5	TRBJ1-1	TGTGCTAGTGGCCCTGGTGGGGGAACTGAAGCTTTCTTT	CASGPGGGTEAFF
.	.	TRBV4-1	TRBJ1-1	TGCGCCAGCAGCCAAGTTTGGGAGAACACTGAAGCTTTCTTT	CASSQVWENTEAFF